A selection of T cell receptor beta chains follows, all from one sample in a study of CD8+CD57+ T cells in acquired aplastic anemia. In TCRdb, the reads were re-called with MiXCR into one record per CDR3 protein. The table lists a few hundred thousand distinct CDR3 sequences, under 60% of them singletons. Sequenced sample: sorted CD4+, CD8+, or CD8+CD57+ T cells (not recorded which) from PBMCs. Receptors were obtained from a human donor with aplastic anemia. CDR3s include the opening cysteine and the closing phenylalanine or tryptophan. The D gene is left open where the match is weak. A clone size is listed for some rows: how often the clone was seen (once, few, many), or a class if it is expanded.

>TRBV20-1|TRBJ2-5|TRBD2|-
CSATGTSGFQETQYF
TGCAGTGCAACCGGGACTAGCGGGTTCCAAGAGACCCAGTACTTC
>TRBV5-1|TRBJ2-1|TRBD1|many
CASSRDRAYNEQFF
TGCGCCAGCAGCCGGGACAGGGCTTACAATGAGCAGTTCTTC
>TRBV20-1|TRBJ2-5|TRBD1|many
CSAALPGTAQETQYF
TGCAGTGCGGCTCTGCCCGGGACAGCCCAAGAGACCCAGTACTTC
>TRBV25-1|TRBJ2-3|TRBD1|-
CASSDYRGSDTQYF
TGTGCCAGCAGTGACTACAGGGGTTCAGATACGCAGTATTTT
>TRBV20-1|TRBJ2-7|-|-
CSARRSGGPVYEQYF
TGCAGTGCTAGACGGTCCGGGGGGCCAGTCTACGAGCAGTACTTC
>TRBV18|TRBJ1-2|TRBD1|-
CASSPPGTGGNYGYTF
TGTGCCAGCTCACCCCCCGGGACAGGGGGCAACTATGGCTACACCTTC
>TRBV5-1|TRBJ2-2|TRBD1|-
CASSPGGAQYHTGELFF
TGCGCCAGCAGCCCAGGGGGCGCACAGTATCACACCGGGGAGCTGTTTTTT
>TRBV20-1|TRBJ2-7|TRBD2|-
CSAKGLAGTYEQYF
TGCAGTGCTAAAGGGCTAGCGGGAACTTACGAGCAGTACTTC
>TRBV2|TRBJ2-3|-|-
CASSNGVTDTQYF
TGTGCCAGCAGTAACGGAGTTACAGATACGCAGTATTTT
>TRBV6-6|TRBJ2-1|-|many
CASSDTGVYNEQFF
TGTGCCAGCAGTGATACCGGGGTCTACAATGAGCAGTTCTTC
>TRBV7-9|TRBJ1-2|-|-
CASRIPEDSQKGYGYTF
TGTGCCAGCAGGATACCGGAGGACAGCCAAAAGGGCTATGGCTACACCTTC
>TRBV9|TRBJ2-1|-|-
CAGSRDGSSYNEQFF
TGTGCCGGCAGCCGGGACGGTAGCTCCTACAATGAGCAGTTCTTC
>TRBV29-1|TRBJ1-5|-|-
CSVKNSNQPQHF
TGCAGCGTTAAGAATAGCAATCAGCCCCAGCATTTT
>TRBV7-6|TRBJ2-3|-|-
CASSLANMGAGSRTDAQYF
TGTGCCAGCAGCTTAGCCAATATGGGCGCGGGGTCGCGCACAGATGCGCAGTATTTT
>TRBV7-6|TRBJ2-1|TRBD1|-
CASGTGPYNEQFF
TGTGCCAGCGGGACAGGCCCCTACAATGAGCAGTTCTTC
>TRBV5-6|TRBJ1-1|-|-
CASSSGFRGAAEAFF
TGTGCCAGCAGCTCGGGTTTTAGGGGGGCGGCTGAAGCTTTCTTT
>TRBV7-6|TRBJ2-5|-|few
CASSLVIGQVETQYF
TGTGCCAGCAGCTTAGTAATCGGGCAGGTTGAGACCCAGTACTTC
>TRBV15|TRBJ2-7|-|few
CATSRGQGSSYEQYF
TGTGCCACCAGCAGAGGTCAGGGGAGCTCCTACGAGCAGTACTTC
>TRBV10-3|TRBJ2-1|TRBD2|many
CAISESTSGVYNEQFF
TGTGCCATCAGTGAGTCGACTAGCGGGGTATACAATGAGCAGTTCTTC
>TRBV7-9|TRBJ2-7|TRBD1|-
CASSFGTGGVYYEQYF
TGTGCCAGCAGCTTCGGGACAGGGGGCGTATACTATGAGCAGTACTTC
>TRBV7-2|TRBJ2-7|-|-
CASSLAGGKCF
TGTGCCAGCAGCTTAGCAGGGGGGAAGTGCTTC
>TRBV7-6|TRBJ1-1|-|few
CASSRLETEAFF
TGTGCCAGCAGCCGATTAGAGACTGAAGCTTTCTTT
>TRBV5-1|TRBJ2-1|TRBD2|many
CASSLGLAVYNEQFF
TGCGCCAGCAGTCTGGGACTAGCGGTTTACAATGAGCAGTTCTTC
>TRBV20-1|TRBJ2-4|TRBD1|-
CSASRTGIKKIQYF
TGCAGTGCTAGTAGGACAGGGATTAAAAAGATTCAGTACTTC
>TRBV7-6|TRBJ1-1|TRBD1|-
CASSLGQQGSTEAFF
TGTGCCAGCAGCTTAGGCCAACAGGGGAGCACTGAAGCTTTCTTT
>TRBV4-1|TRBJ2-1|-|many
CASSQAGTNYNEQFF
TGCGCCAGCAGCCAAGCCGGGACCAACTACAATGAGCAGTTCTTC
>TRBV6-5|TRBJ1-2|-|-
CASTHGAGYGYTF
TGTGCCAGCACCCATGGGGCAGGCTATGGCTACACCTTC